This T cell receptor (beta chain) was found in a study of cytomegalovirus exposure and HLA in healthy donors (dated by TCRdb to the late 2010s). General notes on the study: An earlier analysis of some 600 of the donors reported over 250 Gb of sequence data and 95 million to 120 million unique TCR beta sequences obtained from about 170 million T cells. An earlier analysis of 500 to 750 of the donors applied high-throughput TCR beta sequencing to assess whether each TCR beta V gene segment acted as functional or pseudogenic. A later analysis re-examined previously published TCR beta repertoires from around 670 donors and added high-resolution HLA genotyping to investigate patterns of TCR occurrence. Typing coverage varied by locus: about 629-630 donors for A, B, C, DRB1 and DQB1; some 520 for DQA1; over 600 for DPA1; fewer than 480 for DPB1. High-throughput TCR immunosequencing, statistical association of individual TCRs with disease status, and machine learning were combined to predict cytomegalovirus infection status. The study aimed to test whether cataloging public T cell receptors could reveal signatures of past pathogen exposure. The study profiled the T cell repertoires of under 850 subjects by immunosequencing and related them to cytomegalovirus serostatus. Among the roughly 370 genotyped donors, under 90% belonged to the genetic ancestry cluster associated with self-reported Caucasian donors. Donor age, sex, ethnicity and CMV serostatus were compiled together with the repertoire data. In the later analysis, no new phenotypic data were used to find candidate immune exposures; instead, reliance was placed on TCR beta sequences and their occurrence across donors. A later genetic analysis used genome-wide SNP genotypes for about three fifths of the 666 donors, treating that subset as a discovery cohort. Besides the first cohort of under 700 subjects, a separate validation cohort made up of over 100 different subjects was used. Four to six DR-DQ haplotypes were handled as single units for association and clustering, since linkage in the cohort was strong. HLA typing covered class I and class II loci at four-digit resolution. Among some 400 genotyped donors of the cohort, an average of about 240,000 unique TCR beta nucleotide sequences was sequenced per donor, of which about 19% were non-productive. All discovery cohort repertoires had been generated on a single sequencing platform. An early release covering around 630 HLA-typed donors comprised 250 to 350 gigabases of sequencing data and 65 million to 100 million unique TCR sequences.

Receptor amplification or capture employed the immunoSEQ multiplex PCR assay. For the multiplex PCR, a mixture combining 60 forward primers for TCR Vbeta segments and 13 reverse primers for TCR Jbeta segments was used. The CDR3 region of rearranged TCR beta genes was amplified from genomic DNA with a multiplex PCR assay. On the Illumina HiSeq System, the amplified TCR beta libraries were sequenced as 87-base-pair reads. On the study's bioinformatics: A later analysis tallied tens of millions of unique TCR beta chains across the 550 to 850 repertoires, and some 10 million of those chains were shared by two or more donors. Raw reads were error-corrected and collapsed into unique sequences with a nearest-neighbor algorithm that merged closely related sequences to remove PCR and sequencing errors. V, D and J gene segments were assigned by aligning CDR3 sequences to IMGT reference sequences. Each retained sequence needed at least a six-nucleotide match to both a V gene segment and a J gene segment. A rearrangement counted as productive if the CDR3 had no stop codons and remained in frame with V and J, and every other rearrangement counted as non-productive. CDR3 was defined according to IMGT convention as the region running from the second conserved V-encoded cysteine to the conserved J-encoded phenylalanine. The earlier analysis of 500 to 600 of the donors excluded sequences that lacked an unambiguous match to a single V gene segment. In an earlier analysis of approximately 610 of the donors, V segments were called functional above 56.7% productive rearrangements and were called segregating when the between-donor standard deviation exceeded 5%. A statistical classification framework was built to diagnose cytomegalovirus status from the catalog of TCR beta chain sequences. V and J gene assignment, in a later analysis, came from comparing TCR nucleotide sequences with IMGT/GENE-DB human TR gene sequences. In a later analysis, CDR3 sequences and most-parsimonious VDJ recombination scenarios were assigned using the TCRdist pipeline. In a later analysis, every TCR beta chain was defined by the combination of its CDR3 amino acid sequence and its V-gene family, and reads without a unique V-gene family were dropped. As a way to deal with suspected cross-contamination and a sequencing artifact, a later analysis dropped 450 to 700 nucleotide sequences that were highly shared and had low generation probability. In a later analysis, a clonal expansion index was calculated for each public chain from normalized within-repertoire ranks of inferred template counts. A later analysis computed generation probabilities with a VDJ recombination model fitted to out-of-frame rearrangements, and checked the results against IGoR. A later analysis scored TCR-TCR, TCR-HLA and TCR-CMV co-occurrence with hypergeometric tests, applying a repertoire-size bias correction to TCR pairs. A later analysis estimated false discovery rates by permuting HLA or CMV assignments 20 times. In a later analysis, co-occurring TCRs were grouped with DBSCAN, and TCRdist sequence similarity was added when clustering was performed within HLA-allele-positive subsets. Repertoires with fewer than 30,000 or more than 120,000 public chains were left out of co-occurrence clustering, as were about 5 repertoires with anomalous nucleotide sharing. This is the immuneACCESS table as TCRdb keeps it, with only in-frame sequences that have V and J called. A part of the clones is gone; compared with another copy, unresolved V genes explain less than half, and the rest is unexplained. That table furnishes V, J and clone size, whereas the DNA furnished D and trimming. Here the sample has roughly 110,000 clones; around 77% occur a single time. In total, the top ten clones hold approximately 5% of the sample.

The cohort was made up of under 800 healthy bone marrow donors. At the time of sampling, every cohort member was nominally healthy, though immune exposures that went unrecorded were likely present. The donor tested CMV seropositive and was one of the 289 seropositive cohort members. A peripheral blood sample was provided by each donor, and peripheral blood mononuclear cells were used for TCR beta sequencing. Genomic DNA extraction from the blood cell samples was performed with the Qiagen DNeasy Blood Extraction Kit. This clone was detected a few times. Its antigen is unknown. Per-base qualities were not stored, and no clone one base away is much larger. Study-level results and caveats: According to a later analysis, parvovirus B19, influenza, CMV and Epstein-Barr virus appeared linked to several top co-occurrence clusters. Correlated functional status among segregating V segments might reflect linkage disequilibrium, but an unknown experimental factor could not be ruled out. Cytomegalovirus status was reported to be diagnosed by the classifier with high specificity and sensitivity in both the original and validation cohorts. In an earlier analysis of about 550 of the donors, most TCR beta V segments were observed in productive rearrangements about 87% or about 30% of the time, broadly matching IMGT annotations. A further reported finding was that TCR beta sequences accurately predicted the HLA-A and HLA-B alleles for most subjects in the first cohort. Across donors, most TCR sequences were observed very rarely, whereas some public TCRs were present in many individuals. V-gene and J-gene trimming of TCR beta chains was associated with a missense DCLRE1C variant in a later genetic analysis, and the association was replicated in an independent cohort. Because counts were too low, roughly 17 rarely observed V segments, including chromosome 9 orphons, were left out of the earlier analysis of roughly 600 of the donors. Only TCR beta chains were sequenced in this cohort, and the absence of alpha or paired-chain data limited detectable features. According to the authors, the approach could potentially be generalized to other disease states and immunological phenotypes. Immune exposure information for the cohort was limited to CMV serostatus. In a later analysis, HLA-associated TCR beta chains showed more clonal expansion and lower generation probabilities than non-associated chains that were equally common. A cluster of highly shared sequence variants was judged likely to represent a technical artifact of the sequencing pipeline. Because some donors lacked HLA typing at each locus, the association tests relied only on the typed subset. A later analysis associated 17,000 or so TCR beta sequences with specific HLA alleles at a false discovery rate of 0.05. According to a later genetic analysis, donors in an Asian-associated ancestry cluster had fewer N-insertions in productive TCRs than the approximately 700-donor mean. A later analysis found that most CMV-associated TCR beta chains appeared HLA-restricted, with HLA associations seemingly driven largely by CMV exposure. Presence/absence analyses assumed roughly uniform sequencing depth across donors, an assumption that may not hold. When HLA alleles, especially DR and DQ, strongly co-occurred, attributing TCR associations to individual alleles was difficult. Three of the identified cytomegalovirus-associated TCR beta chains were confirmed in vitro to be specific for cytomegalovirus antigens. In a later analysis, TCR association rates were found to vary across HLA loci, with the most associated TCRs seen for DRB1 alleles and the fewest for HLA-C alleles. The study listed 150 to 200 TCR beta chains as associated with cytomegalovirus.

The material sequenced was PBMCs. This sequence originates from a woman in her 30s in good health and CMV-seropositive.

This receptor has the CDR3 CASSQDLAGEQYF. The nucleotide sequence is given as TGTGCCAGCAGCCAAGATTTGGCAGGCGAGCAGTACTTC. This chain is built from TRBV14 and TRBJ2-7; the D gene cannot be named for sure. CDR1 SGHDN and CDR2 FVKESK are derived from the germline V gene. V is cut by 0 bases and J by 6 bases, and the space between the germline ends is 9 bases. The CDR3 measures 13 amino acids from cysteine to phenylalanine. Only CDR3 DNA is held: 39 bases, read in frame from base 1.